This note documents a single T cell receptor (beta chain) sequence. The data were obtained in a study of T cell responses to AZD1222 COVID-19 vaccine. Assay: immunoSEQ multiplex PCR; the TCRdb copy retains only in-frame clones and omits some. The sample contains some 110,000 clones, 92% of which appear only once. Germline lookup yields CDR1 SGHVS and CDR2 FQNEAQ. There are 14 residues in the CDR3. The trim removed 5 bases at V and 0 bases at J, leaving 4 bases unmatched. Sample: peripheral blood, taken on day 0 of AZD1222 vaccination. V is TRBV7-8 and J is TRBJ2-7; the match to TRBD1 covers 7 bases. The clonotype comes from an adult in good health. CDR3 sequence reads: CASSGTVDSYEQYF. CDR3 in DNA: TGTGCCAGCAGCGGGACAGTTGACTCCTACGAGCAGTACTTC.